This paragraph reports one TCR beta chain. It has no known antigen specificity. Per-base quality was not reported, and no clone a single base away is much larger than it. The cysteine opens and the phenylalanine closes a CDR3 of 16 amino acids. The DNA shown is the 48-base CDR3, in frame from base 1. V has 1 base trimmed and J has 4 bases trimmed; junction bases matching no gene number 6. As encoded in the germline V gene (reference sequence), CDR1 is SGHKS while CDR2 is YYEKEE. This sample stems from a study of blood T cell repertoires in COVID-19 (dated by TCRdb to between 2020 and 2021). Notes on the research overall: Collaborator samples came from the United States, Italy and Spain and covered acute and convalescent phases of COVID-19. The dataset comprised deeply sampled blood TCRbeta repertoires from subjects exposed to, actively infected with, or recovered from COVID-19. The prospective study material was composed of cDNA or gDNA derived from T cells, B-cell-depleted T cells, or PBMCs. A de-identified subject ID, COVID-19 status, age in years and sex were almost always included in the sample metadata. The samples were drawn from the first 160 participants of the ongoing ImmuneRACE study and from some 1,300 subjects provided by 6 global collaborators. A freely available public database, intended as a resource for researchers studying the immune response to SARS-CoV-2, is where the repertoires were released. HLA class I and class II types, where available, came from metadata supplied by the sample provider rather than from assay-based typing.

Overall results and qualifications from the work: How much clinical and demographic metadata was included differed by source and by participant, and the metadata was provided uncurated.

The collaborating institutions used their own protocols to collect whole blood in K2EDTA tubes. For TCRbeta analysis, collaborators shipped samples in one of three forms: frozen whole blood, isolated PBMCs, or DNA extracted from either of those sample types. TCRbeta CDR3 regions were amplified from genomic DNA by means of the immunoSEQ Assay, a bias-controlled multiplex PCR. The original pipeline was this. Nucleated cell counts per sample were estimated from amplification of reference gene primers within the assay. Sequence reads were collapsed and filtered to measure the absolute abundance of every unique TCRbeta CDR3 rearrangement. For each sample, productive Simpson clonality was calculated by taking the square root of Simpson's diversity index across productive rearrangements. In TCRdb, the immuneACCESS table is reduced to in-frame sequences with V and J assigned. These tables do not hold every clone; where another copy was compared, an unresolved V gene accounts for under half, and the others remain unexplained. V, J and clone size were drawn from that table, and D and trimming were deduced from the DNA. The sample table holds about 100,000 clones, of which almost 90% were seen once. The top ten constitute around 5% of the sample.

Sequenced material: peripheral blood. The clonotype comes from a human donor in a cohort sampled during active COVID-19. Recombination linked TRBV5-5 to TRBJ2-2; 8 central bases correspond to TRBD1. The CDR3 reads CASSLWTGTGTGELFF. The sequenced DNA: TGTGCCAGCAGCTTGTGGACAGGGACGGGCACCGGGGAGCTGTTTTTT.